The TCR beta chain described here comes from a study of radiotherapy plus CTLA-4 blockade in lung cancer. Broader study findings: Radiotherapy was combined with ipilimumab, and tumor-derived TCR clones then expanded in blood.

V lost 5 bases, J lost 0 bases, and 13 bases lay in between. CDR3 length: 15 amino acids. Germline CDR1 SGHAT, CDR2 FQNNGV. For this clone: Antigen unknown.

In chemo-refractory metastatic non-small-cell lung cancer, patients got ipilimumab CTLA-4 blockade together with focal radiation. Using immunoSEQ multiplex PCR, the repertoire was profiled, and TCRdb retains in-frame clones only, with some absent. The sample has some 49,000 clones; about 88% are singletons. The chain joins TRBV11-2 to TRBJ1-1; D remains ambiguous. This material consisted of peripheral blood, taken from a patient treated with radiotherapy plus ipilimumab. The clonotype comes from a human donor with non-small cell lung cancer whose response to radiotherapy plus ipilimumab could not be evaluated. The CDR3 sequence: CASSPMSYVNTEAFF. DNA of the CDR3: TGTGCCAGCAGCCCGATGAGCTATGTGAACACTGAAGCTTTCTTT.